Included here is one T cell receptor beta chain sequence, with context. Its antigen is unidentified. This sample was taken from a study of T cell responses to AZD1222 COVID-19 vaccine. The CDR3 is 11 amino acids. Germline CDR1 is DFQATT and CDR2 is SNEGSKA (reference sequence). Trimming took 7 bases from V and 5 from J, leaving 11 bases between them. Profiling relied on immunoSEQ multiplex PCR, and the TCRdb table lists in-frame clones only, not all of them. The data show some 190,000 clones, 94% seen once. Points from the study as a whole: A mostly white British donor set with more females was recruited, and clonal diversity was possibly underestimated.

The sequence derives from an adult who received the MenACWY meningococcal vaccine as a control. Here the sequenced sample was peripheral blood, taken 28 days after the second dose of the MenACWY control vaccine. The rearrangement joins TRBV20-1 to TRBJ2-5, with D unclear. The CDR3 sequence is CSGDEIETQYF. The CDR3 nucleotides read TGCAGTGGCGATGAAATTGAGACCCAGTACTTC.